The clone carrying this T cell receptor beta chain was recorded once. The antigen is not known. Alongside a J-beta primer mix, a sample-barcoded 5' primer served in a second PCR lasting roughly 6 to 11 cycles. Carrying 12 random nucleotides, a template-switch adaptor labeled each individual cDNA molecule. TCRdb analysed the 5' RACE reads with MiXCR anew, one entry per CDR3 protein. The sample carries roughly 1,100,000 distinct CDR3 sequences, approximately 26% recorded once. The entry originates in a study of blood T cells in healthy people across ages. This CDR3 is built from 17 residues. Trimming took 5 bases from V and 2 from J; bases not matched to a gene: 7. Per the germline V gene, CDR1 is SGHTA and CDR2 is FQGNSA. Findings and limits, study-wide: Older age coincided with a roughly linear decline in TCR beta diversity per million T cells. Both naive CD4+ cell counts and diversity were greater in long-lived donors than in aged donors.

The sample was also reused in another study, on T cells of mothers and their children.

This clonotype was sampled from a girl aged 2-9 years in good health. The chain combines TRBV7-2 with TRBJ2-3; 13 bases are a match to TRBD2. Sequencing was performed on blood. CDR3 in amino acids: CASSALLAGGLTDTQYF. The DNA for the CDR3 is TGTGCCAGCAGCGCCCTACTAGCGGGGGGGCTCACAGATACGCAGTATTTT. Based on the CDR3 plus reference TRBV7-2 and TRBJ2-3, the full variable domain is GAGVSQSPSNKVTEKGKDVELRCDPISGHTALYWYRQSLGQGLEFLIYFQGNSAPDKSGLPSDRFSAERTGGSVSTLTIQRTQQEDSAVYLCASSALLAGGLTDTQYFGPGTRLTVL.